Below, 4 T cell receptor beta chains from the same sample are listed, as sequenced in a study of vaccination and CD4 T cells after COVID-19 (dated by TCRdb to between 2021 and 2022). The label giving this sample's treatment or condition can be read as: approximately 9-day PBMC culture with coronavirus spike peptide pools or control peptides (ViraFEST assay). Which antigens these TCRs recognize remains unknown. The library was obtained by PCR. Data came from an Illumina iSeq 100. DNA from cultured CD4+ T cells underwent TCR sequencing with the Oncomine TCR Beta short-read assay at the Johns Hopkins FTIC core. TCRdb trimmed the raw reads at Q25, called clones with MiXCR and kept productive beta chains. Rows merge per CDR3 protein into single entries with the most common DNA and genes. For this sample there are almost 20,000 distinct CDR3 sequences; over 60% appear just once. Together, the top ten hold about 18% of the sample.

The specimen comprised CD4+ T cells from blood, cultured in vitro, sampled after SARS-CoV-2 vaccination. These receptor sequences come from a human donor who received a COVID-19 vaccine.

The chain joins TRBV6-2 or TRBV6-3 to TRBJ2-5; 10 bases match TRBD2. This CDR3 region has 17 residues. CDR1 MNHEY and CDR2 SVGEGT come from the germline V gene. J was trimmed by 5 bases and V by 2 bases; bases with no gene match: 11. The CDR3 coding sequence is TGTGCCAGCAGTTACGCTGGGATAGCGGGGGGCGGGGAGACCCAGTACTTC. Translated, it gives CASSYAGIAGGGETQYF.

The chain couples TRBV7-9 to TRBJ2-7, with 7 bases fitting TRBD1. V lost 5 bases, J lost 3 bases, and 7 bases stayed unmatched. Germline CDR1 SEHNR, CDR2 FQNEAQ (reference sequence). This CDR3 comprises 14 residues. CDR3 DNA: TGTGCCAGCAGCGCCGGGACAGACAACTACGAGCAGTACTTC. Translating gives CASSAGTDNYEQYF. Combining the CDR3 with reference TRBV7-9 and TRBJ2-7 gives the whole variable domain DTGVSQNPRHKITKRGQNVTFRCDPISEHNRLYWYRQTLGQGPEFLTYFQNEAQLEKSRLLSDRFSAERPKGSFSTLEIQRTEQGDSAMYLCASSAGTDNYEQYFGPGTRLTVT.

V is TRBV11-2 and J is TRBJ1-2, with D uncertain. Trimming left V 2 bases short and J 0 bases short, with 13 bases between. This CDR3 is 16 amino acids long. Looked up from germline, CDR1 is SGHAT and CDR2 is FQNNGV. In DNA form, the CDR3 reads TGTGCCAGCAGCTTATTTTTGGGCGGCGCTAACTATGGCTACACCTTC. It codes for CASSLFLGGANYGYTF.

V and J are TRBV27 and TRBJ1-3; D might be TRBD1 (6 bases). The CDR3 sequence is 15 residues long. Germline loops: CDR1 MNHEY, CDR2 SMNVEV (reference sequence). Trimming removed 2 bases from V and 4 bases from J, with 12 bases in between. CDR3 nucleotide sequence: TGTGCCAGCAGTTTACGGCCAGGGGAAGGAAACACCATATATTTT. This encodes CASSLRPGEGNTIYF.